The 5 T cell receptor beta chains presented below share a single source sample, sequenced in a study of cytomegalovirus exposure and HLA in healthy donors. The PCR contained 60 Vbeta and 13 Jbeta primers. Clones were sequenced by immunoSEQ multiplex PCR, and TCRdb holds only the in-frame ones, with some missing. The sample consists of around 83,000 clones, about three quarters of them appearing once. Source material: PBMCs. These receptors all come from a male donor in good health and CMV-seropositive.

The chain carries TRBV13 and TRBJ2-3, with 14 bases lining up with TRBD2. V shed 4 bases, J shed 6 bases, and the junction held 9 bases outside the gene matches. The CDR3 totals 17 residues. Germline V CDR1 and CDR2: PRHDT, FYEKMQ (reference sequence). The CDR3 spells CASSSGLAGGAGDTQYF. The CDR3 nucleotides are TGTGCCAGCAGCTCAGGACTAGCGGGGGGCGCTGGGGATACGCAGTATTTT.

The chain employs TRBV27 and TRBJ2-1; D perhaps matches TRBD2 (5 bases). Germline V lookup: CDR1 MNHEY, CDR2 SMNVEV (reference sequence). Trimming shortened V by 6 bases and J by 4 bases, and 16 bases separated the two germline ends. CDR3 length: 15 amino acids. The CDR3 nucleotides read TGTGCCAGCAGATATTCCGGGATCCAATACAATGAGCAGTTCTTC. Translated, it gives CASRYSGIQYNEQFF.

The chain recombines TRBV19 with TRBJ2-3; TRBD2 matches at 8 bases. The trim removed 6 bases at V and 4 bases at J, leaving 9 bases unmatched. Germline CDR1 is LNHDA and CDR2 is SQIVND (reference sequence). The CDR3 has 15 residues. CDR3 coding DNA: TGTGCCAGTAGCCTAGGAAGCGGGAGCCCAGATACGCAGTATTTT. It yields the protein CASSLGSGSPDTQYF.

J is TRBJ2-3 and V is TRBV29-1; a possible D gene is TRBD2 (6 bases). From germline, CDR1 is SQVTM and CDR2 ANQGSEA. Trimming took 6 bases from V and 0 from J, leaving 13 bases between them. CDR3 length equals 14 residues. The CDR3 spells CSVGLPMSTDTQYF. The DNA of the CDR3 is TGCAGCGTGGGACTCCCGATGAGCACAGATACGCAGTATTTT.

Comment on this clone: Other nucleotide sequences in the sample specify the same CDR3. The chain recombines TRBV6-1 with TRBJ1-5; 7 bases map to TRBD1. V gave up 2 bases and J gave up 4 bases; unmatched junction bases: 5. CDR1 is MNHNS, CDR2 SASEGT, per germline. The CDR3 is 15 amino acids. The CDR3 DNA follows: TGTGCCAGCAGTGAATGGGCAGGGGGGAATCAGCCCCAGCATTTT. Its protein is CASSEWAGGNQPQHF.